Below are 27 T cell receptor beta chains sequenced from a single sample in a study of memory CD4+ T cells and cytomegalovirus serostatus. Sequencing was performed with immunoSEQ multiplex PCR; in TCRdb, only in-frame clones are kept and a portion is missing. Of just under 60,000 clones listed, around 80% are singletons. The sort gate was single viable CD3+CD4+CD8-CD45RO+ cells for memory CD4+ T cells. The sequencing input was memory CD4+ T cells from blood. The receptors come from an adult in good health and CMV-seronegative.

Only a few counts were recorded for this clone. J is TRBJ2-7 and V is TRBV7-6; D is unresolved. CDR1 is SGHVS, CDR2 FNYEAQ, per germline. CDR3 length: 14 residues. V was cut by 5 bases and J by 0 bases, with 11 bases left in between. The CDR3 here is CASSTYSSSYEQYF. The DNA for the CDR3 is TGTGCCAGCAGCACGTACTCGAGCTCCTACGAGCAGTACTTC. Full variable domain (missing parts from reference TRBV7-6 and TRBJ2-7): GAGVSQSPRYKVTKRGQDVALRCDPISGHVSLYWYRQALGQGPEFLTYFNYEAQQDKSGLPNDRFSAERPEGSISTLTIQRTEQRDSAMYRCASSTYSSSYEQYFGPGTRLTVT.

This clone was observed a few times. The rearrangement uses TRBV20-1 and TRBJ1-2; TRBD1 matches 7 bases. CDR1 DFQATT and CDR2 SNEGSKA come from the germline V gene (reference sequence). Germline trimming cut 3 bases from V and 6 bases from J; bases unmatched to any gene: 1. The CDR3 sequence is 11 residues long. The chain's CDR3 is CSARGQHGYTF. DNA for the CDR3: TGCAGTGCTAGGGGACAGCATGGCTACACCTTC.

This clone was found a few times. In DNA form, the CDR3 reads TGTGCCAGCAGCTTAGAGGGCGCGGGGGGCTACACCTTC. Its translation is CASSLEGAGGYTF. The chain combines TRBV11-2 with TRBJ1-2; no clear D. Germline lookup yields CDR1 SGHAT and CDR2 FQNNGV. V dropped 0 bases and J dropped 8 bases, with 10 bases sitting between them. The CDR3 is 13 amino acids.

The V and J genes are TRBV2 and TRBJ1-5; tentative D call: TRBD1 (6 bases). Germline V gene sequence: CDR1 SNHLY, CDR2 FYNNEI. V lost 8 bases and J lost 4, with 12 bases in between. The CDR3 is 13 residues long. CDR3 protein: CASGYRENQPQHF. The CDR3 nucleotides read TGTGCCAGCGGTTACAGGGAAAATCAGCCCCAGCATTTT. The whole variable domain, remainder taken from reference TRBV2 and TRBJ1-5, is EPEVTQTPSHQVTQMGQEVILRCVPISNHLYFYWYRQILGQKVEFLVSFYNNEISEKSEIFDDQFSVERPDGSNFTLKIRSTKLEDSAMYFCASGYRENQPQHFGDGTRLSIL.

This chain joins TRBV5-4 and TRBJ2-6; possible D gene TRBD1, 5 bases. The length of the CDR3 is 16 residues. With 1 base removed from V and 0 bases from J, the gap between germline ends came to 8 bases. In germline, CDR1 is SGHNT, CDR2 YYREEE (reference sequence). In nucleotides, the CDR3 is TGTGCCAGCAGCTTGATAGGGGACTCTGGGGCCAACGTCCTGACTTTC. This sequence encodes CASSLIGDSGANVLTF.

The V gene is TRBV6-5, the J gene TRBJ2-7, with D unclear. Germline CDR1 and CDR2: MNHEY and SVGAGI. There are 14 residues in the CDR3. The V gene lost 7 bases and the J gene lost 3 bases, with 16 bases spanning the gap. CDR3 region: CASTYTLKGYEQYF. The CDR3 region has the DNA TGTGCCAGCACCTACACCCTGAAGGGCTACGAGCAGTACTTC.

The chain carries TRBV5-1 and TRBJ1-1; D perhaps matches TRBD1 (5 bases). V was trimmed by 0 bases and J by 4 bases, leaving 22 bases between them. The CDR3 is made up of 18 amino acids. Germline CDR1 is SGHRS and CDR2 is YFSETQ. The chain's CDR3 is CASSLASWGTGQGTEAFF. The DNA for the CDR3 is TGCGCCAGCAGCTTGGCCTCTTGGGGGACGGGGCAGGGCACTGAAGCTTTCTTT.

This chain joins TRBV27 and TRBJ1-2; TRBD1 matches 9 bases. The CDR3 is 13 amino acids. Unmatched junction bases numbered 2, after V lost 3 bases and J lost 6 bases. Germline V gene sequence: CDR1 MNHEY, CDR2 SMNVEV (reference sequence). The CDR3 sequence: CASSFRTGDGYTF. Written as DNA, the CDR3 is TGTGCCAGCAGTTTTCGGACAGGGGATGGCTACACCTTC.

The CDR3 loop is CASSLVAGGTYEQYF. The CDR3 bases are TGTGCCAGCAGCTTGGTAGCGGGAGGGACCTACGAGCAGTACTTC. V usage is TRBV5-5 and J usage is TRBJ2-7; 11 bases are a match to TRBD2. V was clipped by 0 bases and J by 2 bases; unmatched bases: 1. The CDR3 totals 15 residues. The germline V gene has CDR1 SGHKS and CDR2 YYEKEE (reference sequence).

The gene calls are TRBV7-9 and TRBJ2-5, with D uncertain. Germline values: CDR1 SEHNR, CDR2 FQNEAQ (reference sequence). The CDR3 length is 15 residues. The V end was cut by 5 bases, the J end by 0 bases, with 13 bases between. This CDR3 reads CASSALFGDQETQYF. CDR3 in DNA: TGTGCCAGCAGCGCCCTCTTTGGAGACCAAGAGACCCAGTACTTC.

V and J are TRBV9 and TRBJ1-3, with D possibly TRBD1 on 5 matching bases. Germline CDR1 is SGDLS and CDR2 is YYNGEE. With 0 bases removed from V and 0 bases from J, the gap between germline ends came to 10 bases. The CDR3 covers 16 residues. CDR3 region: CASSVDAGDSGNTIYF. DNA of the CDR3: TGTGCCAGCAGCGTAGATGCGGGGGACTCTGGAAACACCATATATTTT.

The J gene is TRBJ1-5, the V gene TRBV7-8; tentatively, D is TRBD1 (6 bases). V lost 5 bases and J lost 3, with 14 bases in between. This CDR3 has 15 amino acids. In germline, CDR1 is SGHVS, CDR2 FQNEAQ. CDR3 in amino acids: CASSRGLEVNQPQHF. CDR3 bases: TGTGCCAGCAGCCGGGGGCTGGAGGTCAATCAGCCCCAGCATTTT.

The V call is TRBV7-2, the J call TRBJ1-5, with 10 bases aligning to TRBD1. Germline-derived CDR1 and CDR2 are SGHTA and FQGNSA. The CDR3 length is 14 residues. V lost 4 bases to trimming and J lost 7 bases; unmatched junction nucleotides: 4. This chain's CDR3 is CASSSRTGGQPQHF. CDR3 bases: TGTGCCAGCAGCTCGAGGACAGGGGGGCAGCCCCAGCATTTT. The entire variable domain, with the rest obtained from reference TRBV7-2 and TRBJ1-5, is as follows: GAGVSQSPSNKVTEKGKDVELRCDPISGHTALYWYRQSLGQGLEFLIYFQGNSAPDKSGLPSDRFSAERTGGSVSTLTIQRTQQEDSAVYLCASSSRTGGQPQHFGDGTRLSIL.

The chain recombines TRBV7-3 with TRBJ2-3; D is tentatively TRBD1 or TRBD2 (5 bases each). The CDR3 is made up of 14 amino acids. Germline lookup yields CDR1 SGHTA and CDR2 FQGTGA. The germline V and J ends were trimmed by 5 bases and 6 bases, with 15 bases remaining between them. DNA for the CDR3: TGTGCCAGCAGCCGGGACGGTCGTTTGGATACGCAGTATTTT. It is translated as CASSRDGRLDTQYF.

V and J are TRBV7-2 and TRBJ2-5; tentatively, D is TRBD2 (6 bases). The CDR3 is made up of 16 amino acids. Germline lookup yields CDR1 SGHTA and CDR2 FQGNSA. The ends were cut back, 4 bases at V and 2 bases at J, with 17 bases in the middle. CDR3 loop: CASSSSTGSQQETQYF. CDR3 coding DNA: TGTGCCAGCAGCTCCTCCACCGGGAGCCAACAAGAGACCCAGTACTTC.

CDR3 protein: CASSQEQGTRTDTQYF. The CDR3 nucleotides are TGCGCCAGCAGCCAAGAGCAAGGCACCCGCACAGATACGCAGTATTTT. This chain uses TRBV4-1 with TRBJ2-3; D uncertain. The CDR3 is 16 residues long. Germline V CDR1 and CDR2: MGHRA, YSYEKL. Trimming removed 0 bases at V and 1 base at J, with 11 bases between.

The chain joins TRBV5-1 to TRBJ2-2, with D possibly TRBD2 on 6 matching bases. Germline assignment: CDR1 SGHRS and CDR2 YFSETQ. The CDR3 is made up of 14 amino acids. V lost 0 bases and J 7 bases, leaving 10 bases between the germline ends. CDR3 coding DNA: TGCGCCAGCAGCTTGGTGGAGGGTAACGGGGAGCTGTTTTTT. Protein sequence: CASSLVEGNGELFF.

The chain uses TRBV6-5 and TRBJ1-3, with no clear D. Deletions cut 4 bases from V and 7 bases from J, with 11 bases between. CDR1 and CDR2 from the germline V gene are MNHEY and SVGAGI. This CDR3 is built from 13 residues. This CDR3 reads CASSSGRRNTIYF. The CDR3, as DNA: TGTGCCAGCAGTTCGGGAAGGAGGAACACCATATATTTT.

This sequence joins TRBV19 and TRBJ1-5; D is ambiguous. CDR1 and CDR2 from the germline V gene are LNHDA and SQIVND (reference sequence). The length of the CDR3 is 16 residues. Trimming removed 5 bases at V and 4 bases at J, with 18 bases between. The CDR3 sequence is CASSRERATPNQPQHF. CDR3 sequence (DNA): TGTGCCAGTAGTCGGGAAAGGGCCACCCCAAATCAGCCCCAGCATTTT.

The genes are TRBV29-1 and TRBJ1-2; D unresolved. The CDR3 sequence is 8 residues long. Trimming took off 7 bases at V and 9 bases at J, with 6 bases between the two ends. Germline CDR1 reads SQVTM; CDR2 reads ANQGSEA. In DNA form, the CDR3 reads TGCAGCGCCGAAAGCTACACCTTC. This codes for CSAESYTF.

The chain recombines TRBV29-1 with TRBJ1-2, with 10 bases that match TRBD1. With 7 bases clipped from V and 8 bases from J, the junction kept 10 bases outside the gene matches. The CDR3 extends over 13 amino acids. From germline, CDR1 is SQVTM and CDR2 ANQGSEA. The DNA of the CDR3 is TGCAGCGCAAAAGGACAGGGGGTAGGGGGCTACACCTTC. Residues: CSAKGQGVGGYTF.

The chain combines TRBV7-9 with TRBJ1-1; no firm D call. CDR1 and CDR2 from the germline V gene are SEHNR and FQNEAQ (reference sequence). The V end lost 7 bases, the J end lost 0 bases, and 9 bases lay between the germline ends. The CDR3 loop spans 13 amino acids. In nucleotides, the CDR3 is TGTGCCAGCACTACTAACATGAACACTGAAGCTTTCTTT. Residues: CASTTNMNTEAFF.

This rearrangement joins TRBV7-2 to TRBJ2-1; no firm D call. With 5 bases removed from V and 4 bases from J, the gap between germline ends came to 12 bases. This CDR3 region has 14 residues. CDR1 and CDR2 (germline): SGHTA, FQGNSA. CDR3 nucleotide sequence: TGTGCCAGCAGCCGCGGAAAGCCTTACAATGAGCAGTTCTTC. Its translation: CASSRGKPYNEQFF.

This clone was detected only a few times. The chain recombines TRBV7-9 with TRBJ2-1; D is unresolved. The CDR3 length is 15 residues. Trimming stripped 8 bases from V and 0 bases from J, with 14 bases between. Germline assignment: CDR1 SEHNR and CDR2 FQNEAQ (reference sequence). CDR3 amino acids: CASPADERSYNEQFF. CDR3 sequence (DNA): TGTGCCAGCCCTGCGGACGAGCGCTCCTACAATGAGCAGTTCTTC.

Written as DNA, the CDR3 is TGTGCCAGCAGTGTTACAGTGAGGTTGGAAAAACTGTTTTTT. Protein: CASSVTVRLEKLFF. The chain couples TRBV6-1 to TRBJ1-4; D gene unclear. The V end was cut by 4 bases, the J end by 8 bases, with 14 bases between. CDR1 and CDR2 (germline): MNHNS, SASEGT. This CDR3 is built from 14 residues.

This clone was seen more than once but under ten times. The chain has TRBV18 and TRBJ2-1, with D perhaps matching TRBD2 (5 bases). Germline loops: CDR1 KGHSH, CDR2 LQKENI. This CDR3 comprises 15 residues. The V and J ends lost 2 bases and 4 bases respectively, with 12 bases between them. CDR3 nucleotide sequence: TGTGCCAGCTCACCAATGGCGGGTCCTTACAATGAGCAGTTCTTC. Translated: CASSPMAGPYNEQFF.

The V call is TRBV5-1, the J call TRBJ2-7, with D perhaps matching TRBD2 (5 bases). CDR1 SGHRS and CDR2 YFSETQ come from the germline V gene. This CDR3 has 13 amino acids. V was pared by 5 bases and J by 6 bases, with 15 bases between. The CDR3 sequence: CASSIPVGSEQYF. For the CDR3, the DNA is TGCGCCAGCAGTATTCCCGTTGGGAGCGAGCAGTACTTC.